This T cell receptor (beta chain) was documented in a study of Ad26.COV2.S vaccination and SARS-CoV-2 variants. Study results and limitations: Comparable non-spike TCR breadth was observed in vaccine and placebo recipients.

This CDR3 region has 15 residues. Germline V gene data show CDR1 as DFQATT and CDR2 as SNEGSKA (reference sequence). Trimming pared 3 bases from V and 4 bases from J, leaving 16 bases between. Assay used: immunoSEQ multiplex PCR; TCRdb lists only in-frame clones, some missing. This sample has fewer than 500,000 clones, with 90% found just once. Specified treatment: about 20 received Ad26.COV2.S at low or high dose, single or two shots; five or six received placebo; per-sample allocation not given. Collection of samples fell on day 63 after the first vaccine or placebo injection. Boston hosted the donor, who was an adult aged 18-55 years. In its sample, this clone was seen once. Its target is unknown.

The clonotype was recovered from a person aged 18-60 years who received the Ad26.COV2.S COVID-19 vaccine or a placebo. The rearrangement joins TRBV20-1 to TRBJ1-5; tentative D call: TRBD1 (6 bases). The sample consisted of peripheral blood, taken in a trial of Ad26.COV2.S vaccine versus placebo. In nucleotides, the CDR3 is TGCAGTGCTAGTATGGGGGCCGGCGGGAATCAGCCCCAGCATTTT. Translating it yields CSASMGAGGNQPQHF.